Listed below are T cell receptor beta chains from one sample, sequenced in a study of blood T cell repertoires in COVID-19. The table came from immunoSEQ multiplex PCR; TCRdb's copy has only in-frame clones and leaves some out. The sample lists about 44,000 clones, approximately 70% occurring once. Material for sequencing was peripheral blood. The receptors stem from a man aged 80 or over with acute or convalescent COVID-19. The CDR3 runs from the conserved cysteine through the conserved F or W. The D gene is left open where the match is weak. Where a row states a size, it is once, few, many or the class of an expanded clone; other rows omit it.

d_gene	abundance	v_gene	j_gene	len	CDR3aa	CDR3nt
-	-	TRBV2	TRBJ2-6	15	CASSEGQPGANVLTF	TGTGCCAGCAGTGAGGGCCAGCCTGGGGCCAACGTCCTGACTTTC
TRBD1	-	TRBV4-3	TRBJ2-7	17	CASSPPGQGRNHYEQYF	TGCGCCAGCAGCCCCCCGGGACAGGGGCGTAACCACTACGAGCAGTACTTC
TRBD1	few	TRBV19	TRBJ1-1	14	CASRGQGRGTEAFF	TGTGCCAGTAGGGGACAGGGCCGAGGGACTGAAGCTTTCTTT
-	-	TRBV5-5	TRBJ1-1	16	CASSLGHRTANTEAFF	TGTGCCAGCAGCTTGGGCCACCGGACAGCGAACACTGAAGCTTTCTTT
-	-	TRBV12-5	TRBJ2-7	15	CATLPTGDLSYEQYF	TGTGCTACTCTGCCGACAGGCGACTTATCCTACGAGCAGTACTTC
-	-	TRBV4-1	TRBJ2-7	13	CASSIREGYEQYF	TGCGCCAGCAGCATCAGGGAAGGGTACGAGCAGTACTTC
TRBD1	-	TRBV2	TRBJ2-7	14	CASSAQGGRYEQYF	TGTGCCAGCAGTGCACAAGGGGGCAGGTACGAGCAGTACTTC
-	-	TRBV19	TRBJ2-1	16	CASSVTGYVSRNEQFF	TGTGCCAGTAGTGTAACAGGGTATGTGTCCAGAAATGAGCAGTTCTTC
-	-	TRBV5-5	TRBJ2-7	15	CASSLAGGPPYEQYF	TGTGCCAGCAGCTTGGCAGGGGGGCCTCCCTACGAGCAGTACTTC
-	-	TRBV29-1	TRBJ2-5	13	CSGGQRGGETQYF	TGCAGCGGGGGACAGCGGGGAGGAGAGACCCAGTACTTC
TRBD1	-	TRBV2	TRBJ1-2	15	CASRLTGQGTYGYTF	TGTGCCAGCAGGTTAACGGGACAGGGGACCTATGGCTACACCTTC
-	-	TRBV7-2	TRBJ2-2	16	CASSLLSGRDTGELFF	TGTGCCAGCAGCTTACTGAGCGGGCGGGATACCGGGGAGCTGTTTTTT
-	-	TRBV11-2	TRBJ2-7	15	CASSSLTPLSYVQYF	TGTGCCAGCAGCTCGTTAACTCCGCTCTCCTACGTGCAGTACTTC
TRBD1	-	TRBV28	TRBJ1-2	14	CASTQAGGAYGYTF	TGTGCCAGCACCCAAGCAGGGGGCGCCTATGGCTACACCTTC
-	-	TRBV5-1	TRBJ2-1	12	CASSFQANEQFF	TGCGCCAGCAGCTTCCAGGCTAATGAGCAGTTCTTC
TRBD1	many	TRBV5-1	TRBJ1-1	14	CASSLGQGYTEAFF	TGCGCCAGCAGCCTGGGACAGGGGTACACTGAAGCTTTCTTT
-	-	TRBV15	TRBJ1-4	13	CATSRDGGEKLFF	TGTGCCACCAGCAGAGATGGCGGTGAAAAACTGTTTTTT
TRBD1	-	TRBV19	TRBJ2-5	14	CASSTRDSQETQYF	TGTGCCAGTAGTACCCGGGACAGCCAAGAGACCCAGTACTTC